This T cell receptor (beta chain) was sequenced in a study of shared clonotypes between healthy human individuals (dated by TCRdb to about 2020). With respect to the entire study: The cohort included a few men and a couple of women between 18 and 49 years of age. Per donor, leukapheresis produced somewhere between about 0.94 and 10 billion PBMCs. To estimate repertoire size and how much clonotypes are shared between individuals, the study performed deep sequencing of blood TCR repertoires from 4 to 6 healthy adults. Different laboratories and diverse techniques were used to prepare libraries and sequence TCR repertoires, to increase sequencing depth and limit assay-specific biases. For each donor, three plates each were used for CD4 naive and CD4 memory, two plates were used for CD8 naive, and one plate was used for CD8 memory.

Donors were healthy HIV-negative adults with no recently reported acute infections or vaccinations. Every donor was a Caucasian adult residing in Nashville, Tennessee, USA. CD4+ T cells were enriched by magnetic negative selection, after which naive cells were positively selected on CD45RA and the negative fraction was taken as the memory subset. After blood collection by leukapheresis, PBMCs were isolated using Ficoll-Histopaque density gradient centrifugation and then cryopreserved in the vapor phase of liquid nitrogen. Analytical flow cytometry was used to check the purity and quantity of each magnetically sorted T cell population. Genomic DNA was isolated from every sorted fraction and measured by UV absorbance on a Nanodrop 2000c. This clone was seen many times. It lacks a known antigen. One base away there is no much larger clone; base qualities are not given. Based on the germline V gene, the CDR1 and CDR2 sequences are SGHDN and FVKESK. The CDR3 measures 13 amino acids from cysteine to phenylalanine. CDR3 DNA only is kept here, 39 bases in frame from base 1. The junction shows trimming of 0 bases on V and 8 bases on J, plus 9 bases between the germline ends.

Using the deep immunoSEQ assay, multiplex PCR amplified TCR CDR3 regions from genomic DNA. For each cell subset, the extracted genomic DNA was distributed evenly across all wells of several immunoSEQ 96-well plates, and each plate served as one replicate. For sorted subsets, 150 to 200 ng genomic DNA, equal to 30,000 to 35,000 T cell genomes, was loaded into each replicate PCR. Purified libraries were quantified with a Qubit 3.0 fluorometer, sized on a Bioanalyzer 2100, and re-quantified with the KAPA Library Quantification kit. Each immunoSEQ 96-well plate was sequenced on its own single-read 150-cycle Illumina NextSeq 550 flow cell. In the authors' own workflow: Because the immunoSEQ output included only junctional sequences and no quality scores, the filtering could not be the same as the filtering used for full-length reads. To assign V/J genes and CDR3, sequences were annotated against IMGT germline references using PyIR, a Python wrapper for IgBLAST v1.9. Any read was removed if the V/J assignment was weak (E-value above 1e-6), the CDR3 was missing, or the read contained stop codons, out-of-frame junctions, or ambiguous translated residues. A V3J clonotype was defined by an identical inferred V gene, J gene, and CDR3 amino acid sequence. To compute the percentage overlap between repertoires, the number of shared unique clonotypes was divided by the size of the smaller repertoire. Richness of each repertoire was evaluated using RTK rarefaction, the Chao1 estimator, and Recon v2.1 estimates of unobserved clonotypes. For all TCRbeta clonotypes obtained by the gDNA method from several donors, generation probabilities were computed with OLGA. TCRdb limited this immuneACCESS table to in-frame rearrangements with V and J called. A share of clones is missing; checked studies link under half to unresolved V genes, and the rest is unexplained. V, J and clone size are taken as reported in that table, and D and trimming were inferred from the DNA itself. This sample gives over a million clones in total; under 80% of them show up just once. Together, the top ten hold 1.4% to 1.5% of the sample.

The full study reports these points: Only blood was sampled, and tissue TCR repertoires likely differ from those in blood. Incomplete sequencing was indicated by rarefaction of sorted-subset datasets, despite the large sequencing depth. Naive subsets generally had larger estimated clonotype richness than memory subsets did. Pairwise subsampling led to the expectation that sequencing depth would affect the degree of clonotype sharing among donors. Higher generation probabilities were observed for clonotypes shared by all four sorted-subset donors than for non-shared clonotypes. When a few donors were compared, the shared fraction of clonotypes was approximately 5% for naive CD4, more than 3% for naive CD8, 2.3% for memory CD4, and roughly 0.4% for memory CD8. Because the study included only a small number of donors, the genetic and exposure-history diversity represented was limited.

This receptor was obtained from a young man in good health. Recombination linked TRBV14 to TRBJ2-3, with the D gene not clear enough to name. Sequencing was done on a sample of memory CD4+ T cells sorted from blood. The cell subset or site label here, explained by the study, means: CD45RA-negative fraction. The bases are TGTGCCAGCAGCCAAGATATAGTGGGTACGCAGTATTTT. It specifies CASSQDIVGTQYF.